These 22 T cell receptor beta chains were all obtained from the same sample, sequenced in a study of blood T cell repertoires in COVID-19. Assay: immunoSEQ multiplex PCR; the TCRdb copy retains only in-frame clones and omits some. The sample shows around 360,000 clones, more than 85% of them seen only once. Material: PBMCs or T cells enriched from blood (not recorded which). The receptors originated from a woman aged 30 to 39 who had recovered from COVID-19.

This chain joins TRBV28 and TRBJ1-2, with 8 positions matching TRBD1. Germline CDR1 reads MDHEN; CDR2 reads SYDVKM. This CDR3 region has 17 residues. With 5 bases clipped from V and 8 bases from J, the junction kept 19 bases outside the gene matches. This CDR3 is CASSRWTGLSVVVGYTF. The CDR3 DNA sequence: TGTGCCAGCAGTCGTTGGACAGGGCTTTCTGTTGTGGTCGGCTACACCTTC.

The rearrangement links TRBV4-2 to TRBJ2-2, with 7 bases matching TRBD2. The germline gives CDR1 LGHNA, CDR2 YNFKEQ. The CDR3 consists of 17 residues. The ends lost 4 bases at V and 2 bases at J; junction bases unmatched: 10. The CDR3 loop is CASSRRPGGGNTGELFF. The CDR3, as DNA: TGTGCCAGCAGCCGCCGCCCGGGGGGAGGAAACACCGGGGAGCTGTTTTTT.

The gene calls are TRBV30 and TRBJ2-1; possibly TRBD2 for D (5 bases). This CDR3 is built from 12 residues. Germline lookup yields CDR1 GTSNPN and CDR2 SVGIG (reference sequence). V dropped 8 bases and J dropped 9 bases, with 17 bases sitting between them. The CDR3 sequence is CALARDGGEQFF. As DNA, the CDR3 is TGTGCCCTGGCGAGGGATGGTGGTGAGCAGTTCTTC.

This chain links TRBV7-9 with TRBJ1-1; TRBD1 aligns across 8 bases. This CDR3 comprises 14 residues. V shed 5 bases, J shed 1 base, and the junction held 3 bases outside the gene matches. Germline V CDR1 and CDR2: SEHNR, FQNEAQ (reference sequence). CDR3: CASSQGARNTEAFF. In DNA, the CDR3 is TGTGCCAGCAGCCAGGGGGCCAGGAACACTGAAGCTTTCTTT.

The chain is built from TRBV27 and TRBJ2-1; perhaps TRBD2 as D (7 bases). CDR3 length equals 16 residues. Trimming removed 9 bases at V and 3 bases at J, with 21 bases between. The germline CDR1 and CDR2 sequences are MNHEY and SMNVEV (reference sequence). CDR3 amino acids: CASTLNRGASYNEQFF. The CDR3 bases are TGTGCCAGTACTCTAAACCGGGGGGCGAGCTACAATGAGCAGTTCTTC.

The CDR3 is CASSPGLASYEQYF. DNA for the CDR3: TGTGCCAGCAGCCCGGGACTAGCTAGCTACGAGCAGTACTTC. The chain is built from TRBV7-9 and TRBJ2-7, with 9 bases matching TRBD2. The V gene end was trimmed by 5 bases and the J gene end by 3 bases; junction bases not matched to a gene: 5. There are 14 residues in the CDR3. CDR1 is SEHNR and CDR2 is FQNEAQ in the germline V gene (reference sequence).

The chain employs TRBV19 and TRBJ2-5, with TRBD1 matching over 8 bases. Germline trimming cut 5 bases from V and 1 base from J; bases unmatched to any gene: 6. Germline values: CDR1 LNHDA, CDR2 SQIVND (reference sequence). This CDR3 spans 15 amino acids. CDR3 residues: CASSQPGTGQETQYF. The CDR3 DNA reads TGTGCCAGTAGTCAACCCGGGACAGGCCAAGAGACCCAGTACTTC.

This chain joins TRBV4-1 and TRBJ2-1; 9 bases align to TRBD2. CDR3 length: 15 amino acids. In germline, CDR1 is MGHRA, CDR2 YSYEKL. The V segment lost 0 bases and the J segment 7 bases; nucleotides outside the gene matches: 4. This CDR3 reads CASSQEGLAGNEQFF. The CDR3 DNA is TGCGCCAGCAGCCAAGAAGGGCTAGCGGGAAATGAGCAGTTCTTC.

J is TRBJ2-1 and V is TRBV15; D may be TRBD2 (5 bases). The CDR3 totals 12 residues. Germline V gives CDR1 LNHNV, CDR2 YYDKDF (reference sequence). Trimming took off 3 bases at V and 8 bases at J, with 8 bases between the two ends. The CDR3 sequence: CATSSPSYEQFF. The CDR3 nucleotides read TGTGCCACCAGCAGCCCTAGCTATGAGCAGTTCTTC.

The chain combines TRBV5-4 with TRBJ2-3, with a possible D match to TRBD2 (5 bases). Germline V gene sequence: CDR1 SGHNT, CDR2 YYREEE (reference sequence). V was trimmed by 1 base and J by 0 bases, leaving 15 bases between them. This CDR3 spans 17 amino acids. The CDR3 here is CASSLNVGGLSTDTQYF. CDR3 in DNA: TGTGCCAGCAGCTTGAACGTTGGCGGGTTAAGCACAGATACGCAGTATTTT.

About this clone: Other DNA sequences in this sample translate to the same CDR3. This chain connects TRBV19 to TRBJ1-1, with D uncertain. CDR1 and CDR2 (germline): LNHDA, SQIVND (reference sequence). V was trimmed by 2 bases and J by 3 bases, leaving 7 bases between them. The CDR3 totals 13 residues. The CDR3 region has the DNA TGTGCCAGTAGTATAACCGGGGACACTGAAGCTTTCTTT. It translates to CASSITGDTEAFF.

This clone was counted between two and nine times. V gene TRBV24-1 combines with J gene TRBJ1-2; D possibly corresponds to TRBD1 (6 bases). The CDR3 is 16 residues long. V lost 4 bases, J lost 4 bases, and 18 bases lay in between. Germline lookup yields CDR1 KGHDR and CDR2 SFDVKD. CDR3 in amino acids: CATSETYRDLSYGYTF. The CDR3 region has the DNA TGTGCCACCAGTGAAACGTACAGGGATTTGAGCTATGGCTACACCTTC.

The V gene is TRBV10-2, the J gene TRBJ1-3; D remains ambiguous. Trimming took 6 bases from V and 0 from J, leaving 12 bases between them. Germline CDR1 is WSHSY and CDR2 is SAAADI. CDR3 length equals 15 residues. CDR3 sequence: CASRGGVSSGNTIYF. As DNA, the CDR3 is TGCGCCAGCAGGGGAGGCGTGTCCTCTGGAAACACCATATATTTT.

The chain joins TRBV1 to TRBJ2-1; the D segment call TRBD2 is taken from the table without a DNA check. TRBV1 corresponds to a pseudogene. The length of the CDR3 is 18 residues. CDR3 in amino acids: CTSSQDPALGGGYNEQFF. CDR3 nucleotides: TGCACCAGCAGCCAAGATCCCGCCCTAGGCGGGGGTTACAATGAGCAGTTCTTC.

The CDR3 protein is CASSLRDRLAGGVSNTGELFF. CDR3 sequence (DNA): TGCGCCAGCAGCCTAAGAGACCGCCTAGCGGGGGGGGTCTCGAACACCGGGGAGCTGTTTTTT. This rearrangement joins TRBV4-1 to TRBJ2-2; TRBD2 matches 12 bases. Germline trimming cut 4 bases from V and 0 bases from J; bases unmatched to any gene: 15. Per germline, CDR1 MGHRA and CDR2 YSYEKL. There are 21 residues in the CDR3.

This rearrangement joins TRBV6-5 to TRBJ2-1; weak D call: TRBD2 (6 bases). CDR3 length: 15 residues. Germline V gene data show CDR1 as MNHEY and CDR2 as SVGAGI. Trimming cost V 6 bases and J 6 bases, with 18 bases left between them. CDR3 DNA sequence: TGTGCCAGCAGACGGGACTCCCAAGGTATCAATGAGCAGTTCTTC. Translated: CASRRDSQGINEQFF.

This chain links TRBV7-2 with TRBJ2-1; 7 bases map to TRBD2. V was pared by 0 bases and J by 6 bases, with 5 bases of the junction left unmatched. Per the germline V gene, CDR1 is SGHTA and CDR2 is FQGNSA. The CDR3 is made up of 15 amino acids. The CDR3 region has the DNA TGTGCCAGCAGCTTAGCCACGCGGGAGTTCAATGAGCAGTTCTTC. It translates to CASSLATREFNEQFF.

The V and J genes are TRBV9 and TRBJ1-6; D unclear. V was shortened by 1 base and J by 9 bases, with 14 bases between the two germline ends. The CDR3 sequence is 15 residues long. The germline V gene has CDR1 SGDLS and CDR2 YYNGEE. CDR3 sequence: CASSVMEGPPSPLHF. The CDR3 nucleotides read TGTGCCAGCAGCGTAATGGAGGGTCCTCCTTCACCCCTCCACTTT.

V gene TRBV10-3 combines with J gene TRBJ2-1, with 13 positions matching TRBD2. Germline values: CDR1 ENHRY, CDR2 SYGVKD. V lost 3 bases and J lost 0; bases outside the gene matches: 5. The CDR3 loop spans 18 amino acids. CDR3 coding DNA: TGTGCCATCAGTGATCCACTAGCGGGAGGGAGCTCCTACAATGAGCAGTTCTTC. This translates into CAISDPLAGGSSYNEQFF.

V is TRBV12-5 and J is TRBJ2-1, with 11 bases fitting TRBD1. V lost 5 bases, J lost 6 bases, and 6 bases stayed unmatched. This CDR3 has 15 residues. Germline V gene data show CDR1 as LGHNT and CDR2 as FRNRAP. The CDR3 DNA follows: TGTGCTAGTGGTCCTGGACAGGGGGCCTTCAATGAGCAGTTCTTC. It translates to CASGPGQGAFNEQFF. The full variable domain, completed using reference TRBV12-5 and TRBJ2-1, is DARVTQTPRHKVTEMGQEVTMRCQPILGHNTVFWYRQTMMQGLELLAYFRNRAPLDDSGMPKDRFSAEMPDATLATLKIQPSEPRDSAVYFCASGPGQGAFNEQFFGPGTRLTVL.

The rearrangement joins TRBV6-5 to TRBJ2-7; 7 nucleotides line up with TRBD1. This CDR3 comprises 15 residues. From germline, CDR1 is MNHEY and CDR2 SVGAGI. Trimming at V came to 7 bases and at J to 0 bases, leaving 9 bases not matched to a gene. CDR3 sequence reads: CASMSIGGFSYEQYF. CDR3 nucleotides: TGTGCCAGCATGAGCATAGGGGGCTTCTCCTACGAGCAGTACTTC.

The chain carries TRBV2 and TRBJ1-1; a possible D gene is TRBD1 (6 bases). The length of the CDR3 is 14 residues. The V end was cut by 7 bases, the J end by 1 base, with 13 bases between. CDR1 is SNHLY, CDR2 FYNNEI, per germline. DNA for the CDR3: TGTGCCAGCATCCCGACAGGCGGGAACACTGAAGCTTTCTTT. This encodes CASIPTGGNTEAFF.